This T cell receptor (beta chain) was found in a study of blood T cell repertoires in COVID-19. Looking at the study overall: The analysed material was cDNA or gDNA that came from T cells, B-cell-depleted T cells, or PBMCs.

In Seattle, patients joined the study during active infection and were tracked longitudinally. Measured with immunoSEQ multiplex PCR; TCRdb has only the in-frame clones, and not every one. Here the sample spans roughly 90,000 clones, 70% to 90% being singletons. Material: peripheral blood. The sequence came from a man aged 45 to 65 with COVID-19, enrolled during active disease.

CDR3 in amino acids: CASSQGTIKETQYF. For the CDR3, the DNA is TGTGCCAGCAGCCAGGGGACAATTAAAGAGACCCAGTACTTC. The chain is built from TRBV7-8 and TRBJ2-5; perhaps TRBD1 as D (6 bases). The ends were cut back, 5 bases at V and 3 bases at J, with 13 bases in the middle. This CDR3 has 14 amino acids. Germline V gene sequence: CDR1 SGHVS, CDR2 FQNEAQ.